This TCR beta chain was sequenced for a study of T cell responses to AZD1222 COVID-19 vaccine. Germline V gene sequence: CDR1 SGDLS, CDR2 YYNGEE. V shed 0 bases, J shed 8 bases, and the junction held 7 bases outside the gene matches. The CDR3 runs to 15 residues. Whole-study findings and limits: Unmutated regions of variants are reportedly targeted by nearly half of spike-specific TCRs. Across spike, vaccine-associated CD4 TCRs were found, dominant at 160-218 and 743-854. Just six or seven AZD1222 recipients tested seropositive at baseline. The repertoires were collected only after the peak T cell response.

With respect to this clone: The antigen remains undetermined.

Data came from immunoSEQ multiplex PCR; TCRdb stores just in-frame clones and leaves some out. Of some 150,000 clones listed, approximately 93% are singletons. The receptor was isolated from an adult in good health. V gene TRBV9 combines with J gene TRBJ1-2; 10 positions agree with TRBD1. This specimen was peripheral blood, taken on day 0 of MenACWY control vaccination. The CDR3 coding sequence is TGTGCCAGCAGCGTAGGTTTCGGGACAGGGGTCGGCTACACCTTC. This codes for CASSVGFGTGVGYTF. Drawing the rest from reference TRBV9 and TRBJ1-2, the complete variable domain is DSGVTQTPKHLITATGQRVTLRCSPRSGDLSVYWYQQSLDQGLQFLIQYYNGEERAKGNILERFSAQQFPDLHSELNLSSLELGDSALYFCASSVGFGTGVGYTFGSGTRLTVV.